These 24 T cell receptor beta chains share one sample of origin, sequenced in a study of control samples from healthy donors and cancer patients. Libraries were prepared by immunoSEQ multiplex PCR; TCRdb keeps only in-frame clonotypes and omits some of them. Among 150,000 to 200,000 clones listed, around 91% were seen once. The specimen was blood. These receptors were obtained from a woman aged 25 to 45 in good health.

The chain has TRBV10-1 and TRBJ1-1; D unresolved. V was clipped by 0 bases and J by 1 base, with 9 bases between them. The germline CDR1 and CDR2 sequences are WNHNN and SYGVQD (reference sequence). The length of the CDR3 is 15 residues. The CDR3 sequence: CASSESGWGNTEAFF. The CDR3 nucleotides are TGCGCCAGCAGTGAGTCGGGGTGGGGGAACACTGAAGCTTTCTTT.

The sample holds one count of this clone. The genes are TRBV11-1 and TRBJ2-2; D call uncertain. The CDR3 totals 15 residues. Trimming pared 0 bases from V and 1 base from J, leaving 6 bases between. Germline-derived CDR1 and CDR2 are SGHAT and FQDESV (reference sequence). CDR3: CASSLARGNTGELFF. The CDR3 DNA is TGTGCCAGCAGCTTAGCCCGAGGGAACACCGGGGAGCTGTTTTTT. Full variable domain (remainder filled in from reference TRBV11-1 and TRBJ2-2): EAEVAQSPRYKITEKSQAVAFWCDPISGHATLYWYRQILGQGPELLVQFQDESVVDDSQLPKDRFSAERLKGVDSTLKIQPAELGDSAMYLCASSLARGNTGELFFGEGSRLTVL.

V and J are TRBV7-2 and TRBJ2-1; D is unclear. This CDR3 has 15 amino acids. Germline CDR1 reads SGHTA; CDR2 reads FQGNSA. Trimming took 6 bases from V and 0 from J, leaving 12 bases between them. The CDR3 coding sequence is TGTGCCAGCAGATTGGACCCTCTCTCCTACAATGAGCAGTTCTTC. This sequence encodes CASRLDPLSYNEQFF. Complete variable domain (other parts from reference TRBV7-2 and TRBJ2-1): GAGVSQSPSNKVTEKGKDVELRCDPISGHTALYWYRQSLGQGLEFLIYFQGNSAPDKSGLPSDRFSAERTGGSVSTLTIQRTQQEDSAVYLCASRLDPLSYNEQFFGPGTRLTVL.

This clone has a single count. The rearrangement links TRBV11-2 to TRBJ2-1, with unresolved D. CDR3 length equals 11 residues. Germline-derived CDR1 and CDR2 are SGHAT and FQNNGV. Trimming pared 0 bases from V and 6 bases from J, leaving 0 bases between. The CDR3 here is CASSLDNEQFF. CDR3 bases: TGTGCCAGCAGCTTAGACAATGAGCAGTTCTTC.

This sequence joins TRBV7-2 and TRBJ2-3; TRBD1 or TRBD2 may be the D gene (5 bases each). V gave up 0 bases and J gave up 6 bases, with 7 bases separating them. The CDR3 spans 13 residues. Germline V gives CDR1 SGHTA, CDR2 FQGNSA. The CDR3 protein is CASSLAGVDTQYF. The CDR3 region has the DNA TGTGCCAGCAGCTTAGCGGGGGTTGATACGCAGTATTTT.

CDR3 loop: CASSQGQETQYF. As DNA, the CDR3 is TGTGCCAGCTCACAGGGGCAAGAGACCCAGTACTTC. This sequence joins TRBV18 and TRBJ2-5, with D perhaps matching TRBD1 (5 bases). The germline CDR1 and CDR2 sequences are KGHSH and LQKENI. The CDR3 runs 12 residues. V was clipped by 4 bases and J by 2 bases, with 5 bases between them.

The V and J genes are TRBV9 and TRBJ1-6, with TRBD1 identical over 9 bases. There are 16 residues in the CDR3. CDR1 is SGDLS and CDR2 is YYNGEE in the germline V gene. V was clipped by 0 bases and J by 6 bases; unmatched bases: 4. CDR3 nucleotide sequence: TGTGCCAGCAGCGTAGGACCGGGACAGGGTAATTCACCCCTCCACTTT. Translation gives CASSVGPGQGNSPLHF.

Comment on this clone: Other nucleotide sequences from this sample produce the same CDR3. This rearrangement joins TRBV4-1 to TRBJ2-1; unclear D gene. From germline, CDR1 is MGHRA and CDR2 YSYEKL. The CDR3 is 11 amino acids. V shed 1 base and J shed 9 bases, with 4 bases lying between them. This CDR3 is CASSQASEQFF. Written as DNA, the CDR3 is TGCGCCAGCAGCCAAGCTAGTGAGCAGTTCTTC.

V and J are TRBV3-1 (or the pseudogene TRBV3-2) and TRBJ2-7; D is unresolved. The length of the CDR3 is 15 residues. Trimming took 4 bases from V and 2 from J, leaving 15 bases between them. The V gene's germline CDR1 is LGHDT and CDR2 YNNKEL (reference sequence). CDR3 nucleotides: TGTGCCAGCAGCCGATCGGACGTTGGGACCTACGAGCAGTACTTC. The encoded protein is CASSRSDVGTYEQYF.

The chain employs TRBV5-1 and TRBJ1-6; 7 nucleotides line up with TRBD1. CDR1 and CDR2 from the germline V gene are SGHRS and YFSETQ. V lost 0 bases and J lost 4; bases outside the gene matches: 4. This CDR3 is built from 16 residues. This CDR3 is CASSLDSQGYNSPLHF. Here the CDR3 DNA reads TGCGCCAGCAGCTTGGACTCACAGGGGTATAATTCACCCCTCCACTTT. Based on the CDR3 plus reference TRBV5-1 and TRBJ1-6, the full variable domain is KAGVTQTPRYLIKTRGQQVTLSCSPISGHRSVSWYQQTPGQGLQFLFEYFSETQRNKGNFPGRFSGRQFSNSRSEMNVSTLELGDSALYLCASSLDSQGYNSPLHFGNGTRLTVT.

The rearrangement links TRBV6-2 or TRBV6-3 to TRBJ2-2; D uncertain. The CDR3 sequence is 13 residues long. CDR1 is MNHEY and CDR2 is SVGEGT in the germline V gene. V was trimmed by 6 bases and J by 3 bases, leaving 8 bases between them. This chain's CDR3 is CASSHGDTGELFF. The CDR3, as DNA: TGTGCCAGCAGCCATGGAGACACCGGGGAGCTGTTTTTT.

The chain couples TRBV5-1 to TRBJ1-1; 8 bases map to TRBD1. The V gene end was trimmed by 4 bases and the J gene end by 0 bases; junction bases not matched to a gene: 8. This CDR3 comprises 16 residues. The germline gives CDR1 SGHRS, CDR2 YFSETQ. The CDR3 bases are TGCGCCAGCAGCCGCCAGGGGGCCCGTATGAACACTGAAGCTTTCTTT. Its translation: CASSRQGARMNTEAFF.

The chain joins TRBV29-1 to TRBJ1-2, with TRBD1 matching over 12 bases. Germline CDR1 is SQVTM and CDR2 is ANQGSEA. The CDR3 extends over 15 amino acids. V trimming: 4 bases; J trimming: 7 bases; junction bases outside the gene matches: 10. The CDR3 region has the DNA TGCAGCGTTGGCAAGGGACAGGGGGCGCAAGGTGGCTACACCTTC. Its protein product is CSVGKGQGAQGGYTF.

The CDR3 sequence: CASSVDGLAGEQYF. The CDR3 DNA is TGTGCCAGCAGCGTAGATGGTCTAGCTGGGGAGCAGTACTTC. The chain joins TRBV9 to TRBJ2-7; D might be TRBD2 (5 bases). The V end was cut by 0 bases, the J end by 7 bases, with 14 bases between. The CDR3 is 14 residues long. Germline V CDR1 and CDR2: SGDLS, YYNGEE.

This chain uses TRBV15 with TRBJ1-4; D gene ambiguous. The CDR3 has 15 residues. CDR1 and CDR2 from the germline V gene are LNHNV and YYDKDF (reference sequence). Trimming took off 0 bases at V and 1 base at J, with 6 bases between the two ends. The CDR3, as DNA: TGTGCCACCAGCAGAGACAGGCGAACTAATGAAAAACTGTTTTTT. Translation gives CATSRDRRTNEKLFF.

This sequence joins TRBV19 and TRBJ2-3; 11 nucleotides agree with TRBD2. This CDR3 comprises 14 residues. With 10 bases clipped from V and 0 bases from J, the junction kept 3 bases outside the gene matches. Per germline, CDR1 LNHDA and CDR2 SQIVND (reference sequence). The CDR3 spells CATRTSGSTDTQYF. CDR3 nucleotide sequence: TGTGCCACCCGGACTAGCGGGAGCACAGATACGCAGTATTTT.

This clone was seen just once. The V gene is TRBV3-1 (or the pseudogene TRBV3-2), the J gene TRBJ1-1; a possible D gene is TRBD1 (6 bases). Trimming left V 0 bases short and J 5 bases short, with 13 bases between. CDR1 is LGHDT, CDR2 YNNKEL, per germline (reference sequence). This CDR3 is 15 amino acids long. CDR3 DNA: TGTGCCAGCAGCCAAGACGTTAGGGGGGGAACTGAAGCTTTCTTT. Protein sequence: CASSQDVRGGTEAFF.

The V gene is TRBV28, the J gene TRBJ1-6, with D perhaps matching TRBD1 (6 bases). The V end was cut by 3 bases, the J end by 10 bases, with 16 bases between. This CDR3 spans 15 amino acids. Germline values: CDR1 MDHEN, CDR2 SYDVKM. CDR3: CASSFSGRGESPLHF. As DNA, the CDR3 is TGTGCCAGCAGTTTTTCGGGCAGGGGAGAATCACCCCTCCACTTT.

The count of this clone is one. The CDR3 bases are TGTGCCACCAAAATCCCCGGGACAGGGAACACTGAAGCTTTCTTT. Translation: CATKIPGTGNTEAFF. The chain joins TRBV24-1 to TRBJ1-1, with 8 nucleotides matching TRBD1. The trim removed 8 bases at V and 1 base at J, leaving 8 bases unmatched. Germline V gives CDR1 KGHDR, CDR2 SFDVKD. There are 15 residues in the CDR3.

The chain has TRBV18 and TRBJ1-1; perhaps TRBD1 as D (6 bases). Per germline, CDR1 KGHSH and CDR2 LQKENI. The CDR3 extends over 14 amino acids. Trimming took 4 bases from V and 1 from J, leaving 10 bases between them. The CDR3 loop reads CASSHPGQNTEAFF. The CDR3, as DNA: TGTGCCAGCTCACACCCGGGACAGAACACTGAAGCTTTCTTT.

The chain links TRBV7-2 to TRBJ2-7; 7 positions match TRBD2. V shed 1 base, J shed 5 bases, and the junction held 8 bases outside the gene matches. This CDR3 comprises 15 residues. Germline lookup yields CDR1 SGHTA and CDR2 FQGNSA. CDR3 DNA sequence: TGTGCCAGCAGCTTAGGAGGCGGGAGAGGAGACGAGCAGTACTTC. Translating gives CASSLGGGRGDEQYF.

The chain joins TRBV11-3 to TRBJ1-2; 8 bases line up with TRBD1. V gave up 2 bases and J gave up 4 bases; unmatched junction bases: 6. The germline V gene has CDR1 SGHNT and CDR2 YENEEA. The CDR3 extends over 15 amino acids. CDR3 sequence: CASSLPGQGGYGYTF. CDR3 nucleotide sequence: TGTGCCAGCAGCTTACCCGGACAGGGTGGCTATGGCTACACCTTC.

V usage is TRBV18 and J usage is TRBJ2-7, with D possibly matching TRBD1 (6 bases). CDR1 and CDR2 from the germline V gene are KGHSH and LQKENI. Trimming shortened V by 5 bases and J by 4 bases, and 9 bases separated the two germline ends. CDR3 size: 12 residues. CDR3 sequence reads: CASSGGRYEQYF. The CDR3 bases are TGTGCCAGCTCAGGGGGCCGATACGAGCAGTACTTC.

J is TRBJ2-3 and V is TRBV12-5; 10 bases agree with TRBD2. J lost 4 bases, V lost 1 base, and 14 bases had no gene match. Germline values: CDR1 LGHNT, CDR2 FRNRAP. The CDR3 sequence is 19 residues long. CDR3 DNA sequence: TGTGCTAGTGGTTTGGGGGCCTGGGGGACCCTAGCGGGAGCAGATACGCAGTATTTT. Translation gives CASGLGAWGTLAGADTQYF.